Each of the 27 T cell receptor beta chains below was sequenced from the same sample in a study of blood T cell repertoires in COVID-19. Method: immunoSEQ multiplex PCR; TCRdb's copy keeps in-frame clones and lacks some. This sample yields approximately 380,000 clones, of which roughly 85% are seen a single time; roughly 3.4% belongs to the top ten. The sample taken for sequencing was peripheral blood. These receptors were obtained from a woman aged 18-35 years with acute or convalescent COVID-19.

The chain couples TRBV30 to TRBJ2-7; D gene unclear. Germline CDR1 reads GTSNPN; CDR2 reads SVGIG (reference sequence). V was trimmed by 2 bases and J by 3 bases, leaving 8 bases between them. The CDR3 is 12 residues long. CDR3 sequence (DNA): TGTGCCTGGAGTCCCCTAAACTACGAGCAGTACTTC. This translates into CAWSPLNYEQYF. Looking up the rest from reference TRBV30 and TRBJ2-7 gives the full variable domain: SQTIHQWPATLVQPVGSPLSLECTVEGTSNPNLYWYRQAAGRGLQLLFYSVGIGQISSEVPQNLSASRPQDRQFILSSKKLLLSDSGFYLCAWSPLNYEQYFGPGTRLTVT.

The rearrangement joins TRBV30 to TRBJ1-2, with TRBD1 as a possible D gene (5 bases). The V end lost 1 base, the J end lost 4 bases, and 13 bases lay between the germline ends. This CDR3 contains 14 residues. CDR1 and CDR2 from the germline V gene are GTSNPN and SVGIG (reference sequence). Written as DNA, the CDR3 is TGTGCCTGGAGTGCAATTCAGGGAATCTATGGCTACACCTTC. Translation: CAWSAIQGIYGYTF.

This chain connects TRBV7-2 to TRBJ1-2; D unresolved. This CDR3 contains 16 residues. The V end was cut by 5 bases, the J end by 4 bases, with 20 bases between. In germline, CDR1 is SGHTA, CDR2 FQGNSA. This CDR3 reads CASSTTPTPGSYGYTF. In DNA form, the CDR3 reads TGTGCCAGCAGCACGACACCGACACCTGGGAGCTATGGCTACACCTTC.

CDR3 protein: CASNPGLGYNEQFF. The CDR3 DNA follows: TGCGCCAGCAACCCGGGACTAGGATACAATGAGCAGTTCTTC. V and J are TRBV5-1 and TRBJ2-1; TRBD2 aligns across 8 bases. The germline V gene encodes CDR1 SGHRS and CDR2 YFSETQ. Trimming took 6 bases from V and 4 from J; bases not matched to a gene: 6. This CDR3 spans 14 amino acids.

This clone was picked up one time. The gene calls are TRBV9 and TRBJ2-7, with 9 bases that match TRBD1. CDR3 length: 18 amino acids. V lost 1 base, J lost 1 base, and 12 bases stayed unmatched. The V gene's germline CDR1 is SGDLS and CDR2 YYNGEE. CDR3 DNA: TGTGCCAGCAGCGTAAATGTCCAGGTCGGGACAGGGTCCTACGAGCAGTACTTC. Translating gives CASSVNVQVGTGSYEQYF. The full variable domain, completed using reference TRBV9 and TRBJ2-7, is DSGVTQTPKHLITATGQRVTLRCSPRSGDLSVYWYQQSLDQGLQFLIQYYNGEERAKGNILERFSAQQFPDLHSELNLSSLELGDSALYFCASSVNVQVGTGSYEQYFGPGTRLTVT.

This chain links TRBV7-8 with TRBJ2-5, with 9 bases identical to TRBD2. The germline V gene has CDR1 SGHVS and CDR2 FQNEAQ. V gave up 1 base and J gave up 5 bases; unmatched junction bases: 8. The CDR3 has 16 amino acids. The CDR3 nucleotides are TGTGCCAGCAGCTTAGTAGGTAGCGGGGGAGGCGAGACCCAGTACTTC. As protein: CASSLVGSGGGETQYF. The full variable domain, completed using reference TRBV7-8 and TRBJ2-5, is GAGVSQSPRYKVAKRGQDVALRCDPISGHVSLFWYQQALGQGPEFLTYFQNEAQLDKSGLPSDRFFAERPEGSVSTLKIQRTQQEDSAVYLCASSLVGSGGGETQYFGPGTRLLVL.

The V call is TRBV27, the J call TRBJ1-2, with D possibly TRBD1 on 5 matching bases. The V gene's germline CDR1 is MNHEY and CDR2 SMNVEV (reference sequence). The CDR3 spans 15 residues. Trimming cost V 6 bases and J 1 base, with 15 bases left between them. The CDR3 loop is CASSLLGDSNYGYTF. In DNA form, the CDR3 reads TGTGCCAGCAGCCTACTGGGCGACAGTAACTATGGCTACACCTTC.

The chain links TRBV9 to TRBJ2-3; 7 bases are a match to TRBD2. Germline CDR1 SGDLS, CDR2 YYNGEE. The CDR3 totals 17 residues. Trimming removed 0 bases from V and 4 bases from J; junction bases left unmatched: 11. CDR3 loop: CASSVGRLARSADTQYF. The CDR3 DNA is TGTGCCAGCAGCGTAGGGCGACTAGCTCGATCGGCAGATACGCAGTATTTT. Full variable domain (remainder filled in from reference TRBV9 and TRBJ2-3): DSGVTQTPKHLITATGQRVTLRCSPRSGDLSVYWYQQSLDQGLQFLIQYYNGEERAKGNILERFSAQQFPDLHSELNLSSLELGDSALYFCASSVGRLARSADTQYFGPGTRLTVL.

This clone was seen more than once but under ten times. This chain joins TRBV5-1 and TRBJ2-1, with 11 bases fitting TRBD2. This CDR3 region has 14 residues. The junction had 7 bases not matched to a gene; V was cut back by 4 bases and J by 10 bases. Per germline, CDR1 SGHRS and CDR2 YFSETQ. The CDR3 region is CASSPDVAGGEQFF. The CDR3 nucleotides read TGCGCCAGCAGCCCCGACGTAGCGGGAGGGGAGCAGTTCTTC.

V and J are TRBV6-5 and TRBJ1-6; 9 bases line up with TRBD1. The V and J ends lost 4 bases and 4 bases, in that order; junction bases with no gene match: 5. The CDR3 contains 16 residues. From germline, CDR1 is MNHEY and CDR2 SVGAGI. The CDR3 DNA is TGTGCCAGCAGTTGGGGGGACAGGGATTATAATTCACCCCTCCACTTT. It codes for CASSWGDRDYNSPLHF.

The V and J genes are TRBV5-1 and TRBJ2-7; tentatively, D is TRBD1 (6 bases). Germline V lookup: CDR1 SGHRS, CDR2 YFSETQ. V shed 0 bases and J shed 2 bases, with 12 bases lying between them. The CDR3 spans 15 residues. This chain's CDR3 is CASSLGSSGAYEQYF. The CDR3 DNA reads TGCGCCAGCAGCTTGGGGTCCTCAGGGGCCTACGAGCAGTACTTC.

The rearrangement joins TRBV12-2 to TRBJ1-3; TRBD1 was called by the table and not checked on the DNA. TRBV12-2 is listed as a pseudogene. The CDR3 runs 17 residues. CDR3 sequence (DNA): TGTGCAAGTCGCTCCAAACCGGGGGACAGGAGCGGAAACACCATATATTTT. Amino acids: CASRSKPGDRSGNTIYF.

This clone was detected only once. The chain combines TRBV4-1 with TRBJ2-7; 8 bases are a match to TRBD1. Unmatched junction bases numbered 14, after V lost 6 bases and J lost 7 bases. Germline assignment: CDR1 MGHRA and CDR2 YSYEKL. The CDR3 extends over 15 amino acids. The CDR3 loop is CASSSDREFPQEQYF. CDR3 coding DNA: TGCGCCAGCAGTTCGGACAGGGAATTTCCGCAGGAGCAGTACTTC.

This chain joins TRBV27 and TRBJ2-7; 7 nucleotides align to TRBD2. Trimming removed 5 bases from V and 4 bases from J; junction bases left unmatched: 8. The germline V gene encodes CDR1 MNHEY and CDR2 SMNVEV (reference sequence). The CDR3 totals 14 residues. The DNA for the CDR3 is TGTGCCAGCAGTCCCAAGCGGGGTAGGTACGAGCAGTACTTC. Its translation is CASSPKRGRYEQYF.

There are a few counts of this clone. CDR3 coding DNA: TGTGCCAGCAGCGTCGACAGGGGAGGCTACGAGCAGTACTTC. This codes for CASSVDRGGYEQYF. The chain is built from TRBV7-2 and TRBJ2-7; TRBD1 agrees at 8 bases. Germline V gene sequence: CDR1 SGHTA, CDR2 FQGNSA. This CDR3 contains 14 residues. V was clipped by 5 bases and J by 3 bases; unmatched bases: 6.

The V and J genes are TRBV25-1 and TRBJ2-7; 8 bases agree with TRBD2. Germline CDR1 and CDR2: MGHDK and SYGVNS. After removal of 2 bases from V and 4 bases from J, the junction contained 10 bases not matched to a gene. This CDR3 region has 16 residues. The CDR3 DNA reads TGTGCCAGCAGTGAAGGTGGGGCGGGAGGAATTTACGAGCAGTACTTC. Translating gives CASSEGGAGGIYEQYF.

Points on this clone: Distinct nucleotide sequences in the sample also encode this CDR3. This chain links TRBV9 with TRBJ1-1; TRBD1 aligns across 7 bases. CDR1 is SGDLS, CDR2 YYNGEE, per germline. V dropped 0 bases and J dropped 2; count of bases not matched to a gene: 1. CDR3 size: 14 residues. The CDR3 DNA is TGTGCCAGCAGCGTAGGGACAGGCAACACTGAAGCTTTCTTT. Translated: CASSVGTGNTEAFF.

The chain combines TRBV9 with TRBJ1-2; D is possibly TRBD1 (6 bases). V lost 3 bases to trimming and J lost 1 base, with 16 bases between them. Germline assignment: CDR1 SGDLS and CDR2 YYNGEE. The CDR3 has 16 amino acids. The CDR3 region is CASSAWPGDYNYGYTF. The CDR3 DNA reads TGTGCCAGCAGCGCCTGGCCAGGGGATTATAACTATGGCTACACCTTC.

The CDR3 sequence: CASSWTSGLEETQYF. The CDR3, as DNA: TGCGCCAGCAGCTGGACTAGCGGGCTTGAAGAGACCCAGTACTTC. This chain joins TRBV5-1 and TRBJ2-5; 11 bases map to TRBD2. The CDR3 has 15 residues. CDR1 SGHRS and CDR2 YFSETQ come from the germline V gene. The V gene end was trimmed by 3 bases and the J gene end by 3 bases; junction bases not matched to a gene: 4. The full variable domain, with the rest looked up from reference TRBV5-1 and TRBJ2-5, is KAGVTQTPRYLIKTRGQQVTLSCSPISGHRSVSWYQQTPGQGLQFLFEYFSETQRNKGNFPGRFSGRQFSNSRSEMNVSTLELGDSALYLCASSWTSGLEETQYFGPGTRLLVL.

CDR3 DNA sequence: TGTGCCACCAGCAGGGAGGACAGAAATCAGCCCCAGCATTTT. It encodes CATSREDRNQPQHF. This chain connects TRBV15 to TRBJ1-5, with D possibly matching TRBD1 (6 bases). This CDR3 comprises 14 residues. V gave up 3 bases and J gave up 4 bases, with 10 bases separating them. Per germline, CDR1 LNHNV and CDR2 YYDKDF (reference sequence).

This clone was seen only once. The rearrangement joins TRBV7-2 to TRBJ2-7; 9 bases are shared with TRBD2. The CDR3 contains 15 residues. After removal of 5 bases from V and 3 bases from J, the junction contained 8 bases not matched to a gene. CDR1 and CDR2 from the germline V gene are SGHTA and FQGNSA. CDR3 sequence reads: CASSRSGSNVYEQYF. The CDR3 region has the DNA TGTGCCAGCAGCCGTAGCGGGAGTAACGTCTACGAGCAGTACTTC.

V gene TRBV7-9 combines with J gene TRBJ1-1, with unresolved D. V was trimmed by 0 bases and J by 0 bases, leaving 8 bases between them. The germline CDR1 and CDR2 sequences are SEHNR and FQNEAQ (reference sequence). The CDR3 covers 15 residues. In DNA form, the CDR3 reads TGTGCCAGCAGCTTAGCGGGCGTTATGAACACTGAAGCTTTCTTT. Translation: CASSLAGVMNTEAFF. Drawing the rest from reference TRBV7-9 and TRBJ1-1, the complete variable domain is DTGVSQNPRHKITKRGQNVTFRCDPISEHNRLYWYRQTLGQGPEFLTYFQNEAQLEKSRLLSDRFSAERPKGSFSTLEIQRTEQGDSAMYLCASSLAGVMNTEAFFGQGTRLTVV.

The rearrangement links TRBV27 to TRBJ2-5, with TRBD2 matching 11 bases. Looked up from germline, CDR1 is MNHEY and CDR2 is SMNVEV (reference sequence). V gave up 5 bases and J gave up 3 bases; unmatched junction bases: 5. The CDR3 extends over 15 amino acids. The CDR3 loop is CASSQRLAGKETQYF. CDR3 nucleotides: TGTGCCAGCAGTCAGCGACTAGCGGGAAAAGAGACCCAGTACTTC.

The CDR3 sequence: CASSLRGYNSPLHF. In DNA form, the CDR3 reads TGTGCCAGCAGCCTGCGGGGCTATAATTCACCCCTCCACTTT. The V call is TRBV28, the J call TRBJ1-6; unclear D gene. V lost 6 bases and J lost 3, with 9 bases in between. The CDR3 extends over 14 amino acids. In germline, CDR1 is MDHEN, CDR2 SYDVKM.

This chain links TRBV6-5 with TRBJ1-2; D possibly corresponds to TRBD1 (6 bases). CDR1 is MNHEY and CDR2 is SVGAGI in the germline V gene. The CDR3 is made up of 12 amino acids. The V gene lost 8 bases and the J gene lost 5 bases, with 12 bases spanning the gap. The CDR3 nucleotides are TGTGCCAGCGGGTTAGGACAGTATGGCTACACCTTC. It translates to CASGLGQYGYTF.

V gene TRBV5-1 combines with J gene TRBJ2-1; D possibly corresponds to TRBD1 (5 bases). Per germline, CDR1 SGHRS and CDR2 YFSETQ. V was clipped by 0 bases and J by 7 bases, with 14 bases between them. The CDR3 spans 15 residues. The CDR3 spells CASSLAQGLGNEQFF. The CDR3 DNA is TGCGCCAGCAGCTTGGCCCAGGGATTAGGTAATGAGCAGTTCTTC.

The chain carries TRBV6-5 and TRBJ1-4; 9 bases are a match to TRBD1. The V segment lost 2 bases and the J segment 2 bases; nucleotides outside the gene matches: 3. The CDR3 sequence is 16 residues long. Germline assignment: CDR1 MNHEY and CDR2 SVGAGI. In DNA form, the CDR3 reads TGTGCCAGCAGTTACACCACAGGGGGCACTAATGAAAAACTGTTTTTT. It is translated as CASSYTTGGTNEKLFF.